These 31 T cell receptor beta chains originate from one sample sequenced in a study of T cell responses to AZD1222 COVID-19 vaccine (dated by TCRdb to the early 2020s). The library was obtained by the immunoSEQ multiplex PCR assay. This is the immuneACCESS table as TCRdb keeps it, with only in-frame sequences that have V and J called. A part of the clones is gone; compared with another copy, unresolved V genes explain less than half, and the rest is unexplained. In this sample the table shows 45,000 to 60,000 clones, approximately 86% of which occur a single time. Of the sample, 16% is held by the ten largest clones. The time point label for this specimen denotes: baseline before first vaccination. The input for sequencing was peripheral blood, taken on day 0 of AZD1222 vaccination. The receptors were gathered from an adult in good health.

The rearrangement uses TRBV9 and TRBJ2-7; D remains ambiguous. The CDR3 has 12 amino acids. V was pared by 5 bases and J by 3 bases, with 9 bases between. CDR1 is SGDLS and CDR2 is YYNGEE in the germline V gene. CDR3 loop: CASSPGFYEQYF. In DNA form, the CDR3 reads TGTGCCAGCAGTCCCGGGTTCTACGAGCAGTACTTC. The variable domain in full, with the rest retrieved from reference TRBV9 and TRBJ2-7, is DSGVTQTPKHLITATGQRVTLRCSPRSGDLSVYWYQQSLDQGLQFLIQYYNGEERAKGNILERFSAQQFPDLHSELNLSSLELGDSALYFCASSPGFYEQYFGPGTRLTVT.

This chain links TRBV19 with TRBJ1-5, with 9 bases identical to TRBD1. CDR3 length: 17 residues. Germline CDR1 LNHDA, CDR2 SQIVND (reference sequence). With 4 bases clipped from V and 3 bases from J, the junction kept 10 bases outside the gene matches. The CDR3 region is CASSTLKQGANNQPQHF. For the CDR3, the DNA is TGTGCCAGTAGTACCTTAAAACAGGGGGCGAACAATCAGCCCCAGCATTTT.

V and J are TRBV5-1 and TRBJ1-1, with a weak D call TRBD1 (5 bases). The CDR3 extends over 13 amino acids. Deletions cut 4 bases from V and 1 base from J, with 8 bases between. CDR1 is SGHRS and CDR2 is YFSETQ in the germline V gene. The CDR3 is CASSSTGNTEAFF. The CDR3, as DNA: TGCGCCAGCAGCAGTACAGGGAACACTGAAGCTTTCTTT.

The rearrangement links TRBV15 to TRBJ1-2; 9 nucleotides agree with TRBD1. This CDR3 has 13 amino acids. Germline V gene data show CDR1 as LNHNV and CDR2 as YYDKDF (reference sequence). The J segment lost 8 bases and the V segment lost 3 bases, leaving 4 bases of the junction unmatched. The chain's CDR3 is CATSSRQGGGYTF. CDR3 coding DNA: TGTGCCACCAGCAGCCGACAGGGGGGAGGCTACACCTTC.

This chain connects TRBV4-3 to TRBJ2-2, with a weak D call TRBD2 (5 bases). The V end lost 0 bases, the J end lost 5 bases, and 19 bases lay between the germline ends. CDR1 is LGHNA and CDR2 is YSLEER in the germline V gene. The CDR3 is 18 residues long. CDR3 amino acids: CASSQDSGSTRGTGELFF. Here the CDR3 DNA reads TGCGCCAGCAGCCAAGATTCCGGTTCCACCCGGGGTACCGGGGAGCTGTTTTTT.

V gene TRBV27 combines with J gene TRBJ2-3; tentative D call: TRBD2 (5 bases). The germline gives CDR1 MNHEY, CDR2 SMNVEV (reference sequence). V lost 6 bases and J lost 3, with 10 bases in between. This CDR3 is built from 13 residues. In DNA, the CDR3 is TGTGCCAGCAGGGGGAGTGGGACAGATACGCAGTATTTT. It encodes CASRGSGTDTQYF.

The genes are TRBV6-4 and TRBJ2-3; 7 bases fit TRBD2. V was clipped by 4 bases and J by 6 bases; unmatched bases: 4. The CDR3 runs 13 residues. Germline V lookup: CDR1 MRHNA, CDR2 SNTAGT. CDR3 loop: CASSGGAGDTQYF. In DNA, the CDR3 is TGTGCCAGCAGTGGTGGAGCGGGGGATACGCAGTATTTT.

The J gene is TRBJ2-7, the V gene TRBV7-2; 13 nucleotides match TRBD2. With 4 bases clipped from V and 2 bases from J, the junction kept 5 bases outside the gene matches. The CDR3 runs to 16 residues. Germline lookup yields CDR1 SGHTA and CDR2 FQGNSA. The CDR3 loop reads CASSWGLAGLAYEQYF. DNA of the CDR3: TGTGCCAGCAGCTGGGGACTAGCGGGACTGGCCTACGAGCAGTACTTC.

The J gene is TRBJ1-1, the V gene TRBV30, with 7 positions matching TRBD1. Per the germline V gene, CDR1 is GTSNPN and CDR2 is SVGIG (reference sequence). The junction had 8 bases not matched to a gene; V was cut back by 0 bases and J by 7 bases. The CDR3 is 14 amino acids. The CDR3 loop is CAWSVARGYYEAFF. DNA for the CDR3: TGTGCCTGGAGTGTAGCCAGGGGGTATTATGAAGCTTTCTTT.

This clone was recorded once. The chain employs TRBV5-4 and TRBJ2-7; the match to TRBD2 covers 10 bases. CDR1 SGHNT and CDR2 YYREEE come from the germline V gene (reference sequence). V dropped 4 bases and J dropped 7; count of bases not matched to a gene: 11. This CDR3 region has 15 residues. The DNA for the CDR3 is TGTGCCAGCAGCCCCGGCGGGCTAGCGGGAGAAGAGCAGTACTTC. Protein: CASSPGGLAGEEQYF.

This chain joins TRBV5-6 and TRBJ1-6; D is undetermined. Trimming cost V 6 bases and J 6 bases, with 13 bases left between them. The CDR3 length is 14 residues. CDR1 is SGHDT and CDR2 is YYEEEE in the germline V gene. CDR3 loop: CASNHDGSNSPLHF. CDR3 in DNA: TGTGCCAGCAACCATGACGGTAGTAATTCACCCCTCCACTTT.

The J gene is TRBJ2-1, the V gene TRBV28, with 8 bases that match TRBD2. Germline trimming cut 10 bases from V and 7 bases from J; bases unmatched to any gene: 12. CDR3 length: 14 amino acids. Germline values: CDR1 MDHEN, CDR2 SYDVKM. Here the CDR3 reads CATTAASGHNEQFF. CDR3 coding DNA: TGTGCCACCACAGCGGCTAGCGGGCATAATGAGCAGTTCTTC.

The chain is built from TRBV19 and TRBJ2-3; either TRBD1 or TRBD2 may fit D (5 bases each). The CDR3 has 10 amino acids. The ends were cut back, 9 bases at V and 6 bases at J, with 7 bases in the middle. Per germline, CDR1 LNHDA and CDR2 SQIVND (reference sequence). CDR3 DNA: TGTGCCAGCTGGGGGGATACGCAGTATTTT. It translates to CASWGDTQYF.

The V call is TRBV21-1, the J call TRBJ2-3; TRBD2 was called by the table and not checked on the DNA. TRBV21-1 has pseudogene status. This CDR3 has 16 residues. The CDR3 DNA follows: TGTGCCAGCAGCAAAGGGGGTACGGGATTCACAGATACGCAGTATTTT. This sequence encodes CASSKGGTGFTDTQYF.

This rearrangement joins TRBV7-6 to TRBJ2-7; 9 bases line up with TRBD1. This CDR3 region has 15 residues. The germline gives CDR1 SGHVS, CDR2 FNYEAQ. V dropped 5 bases and J dropped 2; count of bases not matched to a gene: 7. The CDR3 DNA sequence: TGTGCCAGCAGCATAAGACAGGGGGACGCCTACGAGCAGTACTTC. Translated, it gives CASSIRQGDAYEQYF.

This rearrangement joins TRBV29-1 to TRBJ2-3; D may be TRBD2 (5 bases). V lost 4 bases, J lost 2 bases, and 16 bases lay in between. CDR3 length: 15 residues. Germline V CDR1 and CDR2: SQVTM, ANQGSEA. Here the CDR3 DNA reads TGCAGCGTTGCAAACCGCGGGCGCGTCACAGATACGCAGTATTTT. Protein sequence: CSVANRGRVTDTQYF.

The CDR3 here is CASSQDVWGWSYNEQFF. The CDR3 region has the DNA TGTGCCAGCAGCCAAGATGTCTGGGGGTGGTCCTACAATGAGCAGTTCTTC. The chain uses TRBV3-1 (or the pseudogene TRBV3-2) and TRBJ2-1, with D possibly being TRBD1 or TRBD2 (5 bases each). V lost 0 bases to trimming and J lost 1 base, with 13 bases between them. The CDR3 is made up of 17 amino acids. Germline V gene lookup returns CDR1 LGHDT and CDR2 YNNKEL (reference sequence).

The chain couples TRBV12-3 or TRBV12-4 to TRBJ1-2; tentatively, D is TRBD1 (5 bases). The germline V and J ends were trimmed by 6 bases and 3 bases, with 8 bases remaining between them. The CDR3 sequence is 12 residues long. The CDR3: CASSGTDYGYTF. For the CDR3, the DNA is TGTGCCAGCAGCGGGACCGACTATGGCTACACCTTC.

The V gene is TRBV6-5, the J gene TRBJ1-4; D remains unclear. This CDR3 has 13 residues. V lost 0 bases to trimming and J lost 7 bases, with 6 bases between them. Germline CDR1 and CDR2: MNHEY and SVGAGI. The CDR3 region is CASSYSLSEKLFF. CDR3 DNA sequence: TGTGCCAGCAGTTACTCCTTATCTGAAAAACTGTTTTTT.

The chain carries TRBV7-9 and TRBJ2-1; TRBD1 aligns across 8 bases. V dropped 1 base and J dropped 6; count of bases not matched to a gene: 5. The CDR3 length is 15 residues. Germline loops: CDR1 SEHNR, CDR2 FQNEAQ (reference sequence). CDR3 amino acids: CASSLGTGNINEQFF. CDR3 bases: TGTGCCAGCAGCTTAGGGACAGGGAACATCAATGAGCAGTTCTTC.

The chain couples TRBV2 to TRBJ2-1; D is unclear. CDR1 is SNHLY, CDR2 FYNNEI, per germline. This CDR3 has 12 amino acids. With 9 bases removed from V and 7 bases from J, the gap between germline ends came to 13 bases. CDR3 nucleotides: TGTGCCAGTATGGGCATGGAGAATGAGCAGTTCTTC. Residues: CASMGMENEQFF.

CDR3 in DNA: TGTGCCAGTAGTATCGTCAATAGCAATCAGCCCCAGCATTTT. The encoded protein is CASSIVNSNQPQHF. This chain connects TRBV19 to TRBJ1-5; D gene ambiguous. This CDR3 is 14 amino acids long. Germline V lookup: CDR1 LNHDA, CDR2 SQIVND (reference sequence). V dropped 3 bases and J dropped 0 bases, with 6 bases sitting between them.

The count of this clone is one. V usage is TRBV18 and J usage is TRBJ2-2; D is perhaps TRBD2 (6 bases). Germline V gene sequence: CDR1 KGHSH, CDR2 LQKENI. The CDR3 loop spans 19 amino acids. V was shortened by 1 base and J by 6 bases, with 24 bases between the two germline ends. DNA for the CDR3: TGTGCCAGCTCACCACTCGCCGACTTGAGACTAGGTGTGTCCGGGGAGCTGTTTTTT. This gives the protein CASSPLADLRLGVSGELFF.

The gene calls are TRBV29-1 and TRBJ2-1; 7 positions match TRBD2. V trimming: 6 bases; J trimming: 2 bases; junction bases outside the gene matches: 7. Germline-derived CDR1 and CDR2 are SQVTM and ANQGSEA. This CDR3 comprises 14 residues. The CDR3 DNA is TGCAGCGTCCGCCGGGACTATACCTACAATGAGCAGTTCTTC. Amino acid sequence: CSVRRDYTYNEQFF.

The chain is built from TRBV19 and TRBJ1-2, with 7 bases that match TRBD1. Trimming cost V 7 bases and J 4 bases; bases outside gene matches: 6. CDR1 and CDR2 (germline): LNHDA, SQIVND (reference sequence). This CDR3 spans 13 amino acids. DNA of the CDR3: TGTGCCAGTACCTACCACAGGGGCTATGGCTACACCTTC. Encoded protein: CASTYHRGYGYTF.

The chain combines TRBV7-9 with TRBJ1-1, with D uncertain. V lost 4 bases and J lost 0, with 15 bases in between. The CDR3 is made up of 16 amino acids. CDR1 SEHNR and CDR2 FQNEAQ come from the germline V gene (reference sequence). This CDR3 reads CASSSESGAVNTEAFF. CDR3 bases: TGTGCCAGCAGCTCGGAGAGTGGCGCGGTGAACACTGAAGCTTTCTTT.

The rearrangement links TRBV9 to TRBJ2-7; 10 bases fit TRBD1. The CDR3 loop spans 14 amino acids. The ends lost 4 bases at V and 1 base at J; junction bases unmatched: 2. CDR1 is SGDLS, CDR2 YYNGEE, per germline. The CDR3 coding sequence is TGTGCCAGCAGCCAGGGACAGGGGTCCTACGAGCAGTACTTC. It codes for CASSQGQGSYEQYF.

The rearrangement joins TRBV11-1 to TRBJ2-3; unclear D gene. The germline CDR1 and CDR2 sequences are SGHAT and FQDESV (reference sequence). This CDR3 is 15 amino acids long. V lost 7 bases, J lost 4 bases, and 18 bases lay in between. The CDR3 protein is CASTTETGDADTQYF. Written as DNA, the CDR3 is TGTGCCAGCACCACAGAGACCGGAGACGCAGATACGCAGTATTTT.

The chain recombines TRBV5-3 with TRBJ2-3; 7 bases are a match to TRBD1. TRBV5-3 is flagged as an ORF with uncertain function. The CDR3 runs to 16 residues. J lost 2 bases, V lost 4 bases, and 10 bases had no gene match. CDR3 region: CARSTRQGRDTDTQYF. The CDR3 nucleotides read TGTGCCAGAAGCACCAGACAGGGAAGGGACACAGATACGCAGTATTTT.

The chain links TRBV2 to TRBJ1-4, with D hard to call. Germline CDR1 reads SNHLY; CDR2 reads FYNNEI. With 4 bases removed from V and 8 bases from J, the gap between germline ends came to 17 bases. The CDR3 runs 15 residues. The CDR3 nucleotides read TGTGCCAGCAGTGGCCGATGGGGTTTGGGAGAAAAACTGTTTTTT. Translated, it gives CASSGRWGLGEKLFF.

The chain employs TRBV29-1 and TRBJ1-1; 7 bases map to TRBD1. V lost 5 bases, J lost 5 bases, and 5 bases stayed unmatched. Germline V gene data show CDR1 as SQVTM and CDR2 as ANQGSEA. CDR3 length: 12 residues. CDR3 in DNA: TGCAGCGTTTCCCCAGGGGGGACTGAAGCTTTCTTT. Protein product: CSVSPGGTEAFF.